Listed below are T cell receptor beta chains from one sample, sequenced in a study of early T cells in non-severe SARS-CoV-2 infection. TCRdb passed the 5' RACE reads through MiXCR, listing each CDR3 protein once. The data contain under 85,000 distinct CDR3 sequences, 13% to 15% of them singletons. The input for sequencing was whole blood, taken at baseline. Receptors were obtained from an adult who was a healthcare worker with PCR-confirmed SARS-CoV-2 infection or an uninfected control (not recorded which). CDR3s include the opening cysteine and the closing phenylalanine or tryptophan. The order of the fields is CDR3 DNA, CDR3 protein, V gene, D gene, J gene, clone size. The D gene is left open where the match is weak. Clone size is given for some rows only: seen once, a few or many times, or a class if the clone is expanded.

CDR3 DNA: TGCAGCGTCCGGACAGGGGGCGCTTCCTACGAGCAGTACTTC
CDR3 protein: CSVRTGGASYEQYF
V gene: TRBV29-1
D gene: TRBD1
J gene: TRBJ2-7
clone size: .

CDR3 DNA: TGTGCCAGCAGGTCGGGACTAGCGGGAGATATTGAGCAGTTCTTC
CDR3 protein: CASRSGLAGDIEQFF
V gene: TRBV27
D gene: TRBD2
J gene: TRBJ2-1
clone size: many

CDR3 DNA: TGCGCCAGCAGCGTGGGACTAGCGGGACAAGAGACCCAGTACTTC
CDR3 protein: CASSVGLAGQETQYF
V gene: TRBV5-1
D gene: TRBD2
J gene: TRBJ2-5
clone size: .

CDR3 DNA: TGTGCCAGCAGCTATTCCAGGGGGCAGACCGGGGAGCTGTTTTTT
CDR3 protein: CASSYSRGQTGELFF
V gene: TRBV6-1
D gene: TRBD1
J gene: TRBJ2-2
clone size: few

CDR3 DNA: TGTGCCTGGAGTGCCTTTAACACCGGGGAGCTGTTTTTT
CDR3 protein: CAWSAFNTGELFF
V gene: TRBV30
D gene: .
J gene: TRBJ2-2
clone size: .

CDR3 DNA: TGTGCCAGCAGTTACTCTGGGGCCGGCGATCAGCCCCAGCATTTT
CDR3 protein: CASSYSGAGDQPQHF
V gene: TRBV6-6
D gene: .
J gene: TRBJ1-5
clone size: many

CDR3 DNA: TGTGCCACCAGTGACCCAAGGACAGGGGCCTACGAGCAGTACTTC
CDR3 protein: CATSDPRTGAYEQYF
V gene: TRBV24-1
D gene: TRBD1
J gene: TRBJ2-7
clone size: .

CDR3 DNA: TGCAGTGGTTCCCGGGGCCTCAATGAAAAACTGTTTTTT
CDR3 protein: CSGSRGLNEKLFF
V gene: TRBV20-1
D gene: .
J gene: TRBJ1-4
clone size: .

CDR3 DNA: TGTGCCAGCTCAGGCGGACTAGGAGAGACCCAGTACTTC
CDR3 protein: CASSGGLGETQYF
V gene: TRBV18
D gene: TRBD2
J gene: TRBJ2-5
clone size: many

CDR3 DNA: TGTGCCAGCAGTGCGGACAGGGAGCAGTTCTTC
CDR3 protein: CASSADREQFF
V gene: TRBV28
D gene: TRBD1
J gene: TRBJ2-1
clone size: .

CDR3 DNA: TGTGCCAGCAGCCGAGGACTAGACGTGCACGAGCAGTACTTC
CDR3 protein: CASSRGLDVHEQYF
V gene: TRBV3-1
D gene: TRBD2
J gene: TRBJ2-7
clone size: few

CDR3 DNA: TGCGCCAGCAGCTTGGAGGGACCAGCCCACTTC
CDR3 protein: CASSLEGPAHF
V gene: TRBV5-1
D gene: .
J gene: TRBJ2-5
clone size: .

CDR3 DNA: TGTGCCAGCAGTTTAACGTGGGGAGGCACAGATACGCAGTATTTT
CDR3 protein: CASSLTWGGTDTQYF
V gene: TRBV27
D gene: .
J gene: TRBJ2-3
clone size: .

CDR3 DNA: TGCGCCAGCAGAACCCCGGCCAAGGAGACCCAGTACTTC
CDR3 protein: CASRTPAKETQYF
V gene: TRBV10-2
D gene: .
J gene: TRBJ2-5
clone size: .

CDR3 DNA: TGCGCCAGCAGTGACGGGGCGGGAGGAGGTCAAGAGACCCTGTACTTC
CDR3 protein: CASSDGAGGGQETLYF
V gene: TRBV10-2
D gene: TRBD2
J gene: TRBJ2-5
clone size: .

CDR3 DNA: TGCAGCGCCGAAGGGACTAGCGGGAGGCCTAACAATGAGCAGTTCTTC
CDR3 protein: CSAEGTSGRPNNEQFF
V gene: TRBV29-1
D gene: TRBD2
J gene: TRBJ2-1
clone size: .

CDR3 DNA: TGTGCCACTGAATTTCGGAGCACAGATACGCAGTATTTT
CDR3 protein: CATEFRSTDTQYF
V gene: TRBV12-3/TRBV12-4
D gene: .
J gene: TRBJ2-3
clone size: few

CDR3 DNA: TGTGCCAGCACTCCTGGACAGCATTATGTGAGAAACGATAATTCACCCCTCCACTTT
CDR3 protein: CASTPGQHYVRNDNSPLHF
V gene: TRBV21-1
D gene: .
J gene: TRBJ1-6
clone size: few

CDR3 DNA: TGTGCCAGCAGTGGACCGGGGAGGACTGAAGCTTTCTTT
CDR3 protein: CASSGPGRTEAFF
V gene: TRBV6-6
D gene: .
J gene: TRBJ1-1
clone size: few

CDR3 DNA: TGCAGTGCCACGGGGACGAACACTGAAGCTTTCTTT
CDR3 protein: CSATGTNTEAFF
V gene: TRBV20-1
D gene: .
J gene: TRBJ1-1
clone size: few

CDR3 DNA: TGTGCCAGCAGCCACCTGGGACAGGGTGACAATGAGCAGTTCTTC
CDR3 protein: CASSHLGQGDNEQFF
V gene: TRBV14
D gene: TRBD1
J gene: TRBJ2-1
clone size: many

CDR3 DNA: TGTGCCAGCAGCCTGGGACTAGCGGGAGACTACGAGCAGTACTTC
CDR3 protein: CASSLGLAGDYEQYF
V gene: TRBV7-3
D gene: TRBD2
J gene: TRBJ2-7
clone size: .

CDR3 DNA: TGTGCCAGCAGCAAAGGCAGACACTTCTCTGGGGCCAACGTCCTGACTTTC
CDR3 protein: CASSKGRHFSGANVLTF
V gene: TRBV21-1
D gene: .
J gene: TRBJ2-6
clone size: many

CDR3 DNA: TGTGCCAGCAGCCACCGAGGGGAAGGAGCTTTCTTT
CDR3 protein: CASSHRGEGAFF
V gene: TRBV4-2
D gene: .
J gene: TRBJ1-1
clone size: few

CDR3 DNA: TGTGCCAGCAGTTTTGGACTAGCGGGTTCCCCCCCCACAGATACGCAGTATTTT
CDR3 protein: CASSFGLAGSPPTDTQYF
V gene: TRBV7-2
D gene: TRBD2
J gene: TRBJ2-3
clone size: .

CDR3 DNA: TGTGCCAGCAAGCTAGCGGGAGGGCCGGATGAGCAGTTCTTC
CDR3 protein: CASKLAGGPDEQFF
V gene: TRBV6-6
D gene: TRBD2
J gene: TRBJ2-1
clone size: few

CDR3 DNA: TGTGCCAGCTCACGGACCGGGACAGGGGGCTTCTCGGCTGAAGCTTTCTTT
CDR3 protein: CASSRTGTGGFSAEAFF
V gene: TRBV18
D gene: TRBD1
J gene: TRBJ1-1
clone size: .

CDR3 DNA: TGTGCCTGGAATCAGCCCGCAGCCCCCTATGGCTACACCTTC
CDR3 protein: CAWNQPAAPYGYTF
V gene: TRBV30
D gene: .
J gene: TRBJ1-2
clone size: few

CDR3 DNA: TGCGCCAGCAGCTTGGTATTACGGGGAACCGGGGAGCTGTTTTTT
CDR3 protein: CASSLVLRGTGELFF
V gene: TRBV5-1
D gene: .
J gene: TRBJ2-2
clone size: many

CDR3 DNA: TGTGCCAGCAGTCATTACAGGGGCTCTAGCGGGGTTTACTCCTACGAGCAGTACTTC
CDR3 protein: CASSHYRGSSGVYSYEQYF
V gene: TRBV27
D gene: TRBD2
J gene: TRBJ2-7
clone size: many

CDR3 DNA: TGTGCCAGCAGGCCAATTTCTAGCTCCTACAATGAGCAGTTCTTC
CDR3 protein: CASRPISSSYNEQFF
V gene: TRBV12-3/TRBV12-4
D gene: .
J gene: TRBJ2-1
clone size: few

CDR3 DNA: TGTGCCTGGAGTGTCCCGGGACGGAGTACCGAGCAGTTCTTC
CDR3 protein: CAWSVPGRSTEQFF
V gene: TRBV30
D gene: .
J gene: TRBJ2-1
clone size: .

CDR3 DNA: TGCGCCAGCAGCCAAGGCGGGTCCGAGCAGTACTTC
CDR3 protein: CASSQGGSEQYF
V gene: TRBV4-1
D gene: .
J gene: TRBJ2-7
clone size: .

CDR3 DNA: TGTGCCAGCAGTTACCAATACAGTCATGGCTACACCTTC
CDR3 protein: CASSYQYSHGYTF
V gene: TRBV28
D gene: .
J gene: TRBJ1-2
clone size: .

CDR3 DNA: TGTGCCAGCAGTCTACTCGGGGCCTCCCAAGAGACCCAGTACTTC
CDR3 protein: CASSLLGASQETQYF
V gene: TRBV7-8
D gene: .
J gene: TRBJ2-5
clone size: few

CDR3 DNA: TGCAGTGCCCGCCTGGACTCCTCGGGGAACGAGCAGTACTTC
CDR3 protein: CSARLDSSGNEQYF
V gene: TRBV20-1
D gene: .
J gene: TRBJ2-7
clone size: .

CDR3 DNA: TGTGCCAGCAGACGTCTCGGATCCACAGATACGCAGTATTTT
CDR3 protein: CASRRLGSTDTQYF
V gene: TRBV11-2
D gene: .
J gene: TRBJ2-3
clone size: .

CDR3 DNA: TGTGCCAGCAGCTCTCCACAGGCAGGGCCCCGCGGCACTGAAGCTTTCTTT
CDR3 protein: CASSSPQAGPRGTEAFF
V gene: TRBV5-4
D gene: .
J gene: TRBJ1-1
clone size: many

CDR3 DNA: TGTGCCAGCAGTTTTTCACCATTAAACAATGAGCAGTTCTTC
CDR3 protein: CASSFSPLNNEQFF
V gene: TRBV28
D gene: .
J gene: TRBJ2-1
clone size: .

CDR3 DNA: TGCAGTGCTCACCGGGACAGGGGGAGAGGTTTCTTT
CDR3 protein: CSAHRDRGRGFF
V gene: TRBV20-1
D gene: TRBD1
J gene: TRBJ1-1
clone size: few

CDR3 DNA: TGTGCCAGCAGCGTGTCCGAGGGACTCGGAACTGAAGCTTTCTTT
CDR3 protein: CASSVSEGLGTEAFF
V gene: TRBV9
D gene: .
J gene: TRBJ1-1
clone size: many

CDR3 DNA: TGTGCCAGCAACACGGTCGGGAATGAGCAGTTCTTC
CDR3 protein: CASNTVGNEQFF
V gene: TRBV28
D gene: .
J gene: TRBJ2-1
clone size: many

CDR3 DNA: TGCAGCGTTGTAGGGCGAGATACGCAGTATTTT
CDR3 protein: CSVVGRDTQYF
V gene: TRBV29-1
D gene: .
J gene: TRBJ2-3
clone size: once

CDR3 DNA: TGTGCCAGCATGGCGACAGATACGCAGTATTTT
CDR3 protein: CASMATDTQYF
V gene: TRBV12-3/TRBV12-4
D gene: .
J gene: TRBJ2-3
clone size: few

CDR3 DNA: TGTGCCAGCAGCTTGGGTGGACTCTTTAACGAGCAGTACTTC
CDR3 protein: CASSLGGLFNEQYF
V gene: TRBV5-4
D gene: .
J gene: TRBJ2-7
clone size: few

CDR3 DNA: TGCGCCAGCAGCCCTGACAGGGTGAGGTCCTACGAGCAGTACTTC
CDR3 protein: CASSPDRVRSYEQYF
V gene: TRBV5-1
D gene: TRBD1
J gene: TRBJ2-7
clone size: many

CDR3 DNA: TGTGCCAGCAGCTCTACAGGGATTGAGCAGTTCTTC
CDR3 protein: CASSSTGIEQFF
V gene: TRBV7-2
D gene: .
J gene: TRBJ2-1
clone size: many

CDR3 DNA: TGCAGTGCCCCCTCCGGGAGGAAAGCCAAAAACATTCAGTACTTC
CDR3 protein: CSAPSGRKAKNIQYF
V gene: TRBV20-1
D gene: TRBD2
J gene: TRBJ2-4
clone size: .

CDR3 DNA: TGCAGTGCTAGAGCGGGGGCGGGAGTGGGTTCGCAGTTCTTC
CDR3 protein: CSARAGAGVGSQFF
V gene: TRBV20-1
D gene: .
J gene: TRBJ2-1
clone size: .

CDR3 DNA: TGTGCCAGCAGTGTTATGAGGGAAAACACCTTC
CDR3 protein: CASSVMRENTF
V gene: TRBV2
D gene: .
J gene: TRBJ1-2
clone size: few

CDR3 DNA: TGCAGTGCTAGAGGTCAACGGGCAGATACGCAGTATTTT
CDR3 protein: CSARGQRADTQYF
V gene: TRBV20-1
D gene: .
J gene: TRBJ2-3
clone size: .

CDR3 DNA: TGTGCCAGCAGCCCCTCAGTCGCAGTGCAGGGGGAGCAGTTCTTC
CDR3 protein: CASSPSVAVQGEQFF
V gene: TRBV7-2
D gene: .
J gene: TRBJ2-1
clone size: few

CDR3 DNA: TGTGCCAGCAGCACCCGGGACAGGGCACCAGGGGAGCTGTTTTTT
CDR3 protein: CASSTRDRAPGELFF
V gene: TRBV7-9
D gene: TRBD1
J gene: TRBJ2-2
clone size: few

CDR3 DNA: TGTGCCAGCAGCGCGAGGGAGGGAAGGGACGAGCAGTACTTC
CDR3 protein: CASSAREGRDEQYF
V gene: TRBV9
D gene: TRBD2
J gene: TRBJ2-7
clone size: .

CDR3 DNA: TGTGCCAGCAGCTCCGGACTAGTAACCACAGATACGCAGTATTTT
CDR3 protein: CASSSGLVTTDTQYF
V gene: TRBV11-2
D gene: TRBD2
J gene: TRBJ2-3
clone size: few

CDR3 DNA: TGCAGTGCTAAAGACAGGGTAGAGACCCAGTACTTC
CDR3 protein: CSAKDRVETQYF
V gene: TRBV20-1
D gene: TRBD1
J gene: TRBJ2-5
clone size: few

CDR3 DNA: TGCGCCAGCCGCAGAGAGGAGGATACGCAGTATTTT
CDR3 protein: CASRREEDTQYF
V gene: TRBV5-1
D gene: .
J gene: TRBJ2-3
clone size: many

CDR3 DNA: TGTGCCAGCAGCTCAACCTGGACAGGGTCCTCCGAAGCTTTCTTT
CDR3 protein: CASSSTWTGSSEAFF
V gene: TRBV7-6
D gene: TRBD1
J gene: TRBJ1-1
clone size: .

CDR3 DNA: TGTGCCAGCAGCGCCGCCTGGAGCGCGCTTGGTACAGATACGCAGTATTTT
CDR3 protein: CASSAAWSALGTDTQYF
V gene: TRBV9
D gene: .
J gene: TRBJ2-3
clone size: .

CDR3 DNA: TGCGCCAGCGGCGGGGGGGTTGAGGGGGAGCTGTTTTTT
CDR3 protein: CASGGGVEGELFF
V gene: TRBV4-1
D gene: TRBD2
J gene: TRBJ2-2
clone size: .